This T cell receptor beta chain was found in a study of shared clonotypes between healthy human individuals. V was trimmed by 5 bases and J by 12 bases, leaving 14 bases between them. The CDR3 has 11 residues. CDR1 is SGHTS, CDR2 YDEGEE, per germline. Here immunoSEQ multiplex PCR was the method, and the copy in TCRdb shows in-frame clones only, minus some. The sample comprises around 1.1 million clones, approximately 75% of which are singletons, and almost 0.9% rests with the top ten. This receptor was identified in a man aged 18 to 30 in good health. Some clones in this sample may be carry-over from other donors' samples. Sequenced input: memory CD4+ T cells from PBMCs. Subset defined: CD45RA-negative fraction. This rearrangement joins TRBV5-8 to TRBJ2-5, with D unclear. DNA for the CDR3: TGTGCCAGCAGTTTGATCCGAGGAGAGTACTTC. This gives the protein CASSLIRGEYF. The variable domain in full, completed from reference TRBV5-8 and TRBJ2-5, reads EAGVTQSPTHLIKTRGQQATLRCSPISGHTSVYWYQQALGLGLQFLLWYDEGEERNRGNFPPRFSGRQFPNYSSELNVNALELEDSALYLCASSLIRGEYFGPGTRLLVL.